This entry lists 15 T cell receptor beta chains sequenced from one sample in a study of blood T cell repertoires in COVID-19. Method: immunoSEQ multiplex PCR; TCRdb's copy keeps in-frame clones and lacks some. The repertoire holds approximately 210,000 clones, with 80% to 90% as singletons. The sequencing input was peripheral blood. The receptors were sampled from a man aged 35-49 years with acute or convalescent COVID-19.

The chain is built from TRBV7-3 and TRBJ1-5; D call uncertain. The germline V gene encodes CDR1 SGHTA and CDR2 FQGTGA. V gave up 0 bases and J gave up 1 base, with 16 bases separating them. CDR3 size: 18 residues. CDR3 sequence (DNA): TGTGCCAGCAGCTTAACGGGGTGGCGGGTCCCGAGCAATCAGCCCCAGCATTTT. Its translation: CASSLTGWRVPSNQPQHF.

The V call is TRBV29-1, the J call TRBJ1-1, with TRBD1 as a possible D gene (5 bases). Per germline, CDR1 SQVTM and CDR2 ANQGSEA. Trimming pared 3 bases from V and 4 bases from J, leaving 9 bases between. CDR3 length: 12 residues. In nucleotides, the CDR3 is TGCAGCGTTGAGGAGGGGAGCACTGAAGCTTTCTTT. This encodes CSVEEGSTEAFF.

The rearrangement joins TRBV5-1 to TRBJ2-5; TRBD2 matches at 8 bases. After removal of 7 bases from V and 5 bases from J, the junction contained 7 bases not matched to a gene. This CDR3 contains 13 residues. Germline-derived CDR1 and CDR2 are SGHRS and YFSETQ. CDR3 loop: CASLGGAGETQYF. The CDR3, as DNA: TGCGCCAGCCTCGGGGGGGCAGGCGAGACCCAGTACTTC.

J is TRBJ1-1 and V is TRBV15, with D possibly being TRBD1 (5 bases). The CDR3 covers 16 residues. CDR1 and CDR2 from the germline V gene are LNHNV and YYDKDF (reference sequence). Trimming pared 5 bases from V and 5 bases from J, leaving 21 bases between. The CDR3 coding sequence is TGTGCCACCAGCGCGGGGGGAAAGGGGCTTTGGACTGAAGCTTTCTTT. It is translated as CATSAGGKGLWTEAFF. Filled out from reference TRBV15 and TRBJ1-1, the complete variable domain reads DAMVIQNPRYQVTQFGKPVTLSCSQTLNHNVMYWYQQKSSQAPKLLFHYYDKDFNNEADTPDNFQSRRPNTSFCFLDIRSPGLGDTAMYLCATSAGGKGLWTEAFFGQGTRLTVV.

The V gene is TRBV9, the J gene TRBJ2-2; 8 bases are a match to TRBD2. CDR1 and CDR2 (germline): SGDLS, YYNGEE. The CDR3 is made up of 16 amino acids. V was pared by 0 bases and J by 6 bases, with 7 bases of the junction left unmatched. The CDR3 protein is CASSVGSGSVPGELFF. In DNA form, the CDR3 reads TGTGCCAGCAGCGTAGGGAGCGGGAGCGTTCCCGGGGAGCTGTTTTTT.

The V call is TRBV27, the J call TRBJ2-7; D might be TRBD1 (5 bases). The CDR3 is made up of 13 amino acids. Germline V CDR1 and CDR2: MNHEY, SMNVEV (reference sequence). The V gene lost 6 bases and the J gene lost 3 bases, with 12 bases spanning the gap. The CDR3 loop reads CASSQQASYEQYF. CDR3 DNA sequence: TGTGCCAGCAGCCAACAGGCTAGCTACGAGCAGTACTTC.

CDR3: CASSVVEGAYEQYF. In DNA form, the CDR3 reads TGTGCCAGCAGCGTAGTCGAAGGGGCTTACGAGCAGTACTTC. The chain combines TRBV9 with TRBJ2-7, with TRBD1 as a possible D gene (5 bases). This CDR3 has 14 residues. Trimming removed 0 bases from V and 4 bases from J, with 11 bases in between. CDR1 is SGDLS and CDR2 is YYNGEE in the germline V gene.

CDR3 sequence: CASSIGSTGAYNSPLHF. The CDR3 DNA reads as TGTGCCAGTAGTATAGGGTCAACAGGGGCCTATAATTCACCCCTCCACTTT. The chain employs TRBV19 and TRBJ1-6; TRBD1 aligns across 7 bases. In germline, CDR1 is LNHDA, CDR2 SQIVND (reference sequence). CDR3 size: 17 residues. The trim removed 1 base at V and 2 bases at J, leaving 5 bases unmatched.

The chain couples TRBV11-2 to TRBJ1-6; 7 bases are shared with TRBD1. CDR3 length: 15 amino acids. Germline CDR1 reads SGHAT; CDR2 reads FQNNGV. The V gene end was trimmed by 2 bases and the J gene end by 5 bases; junction bases not matched to a gene: 3. In DNA form, the CDR3 reads TGTGCCAGCAGCTTAAGACAGGGCCATAATTCACCCCTCCACTTT. This encodes CASSLRQGHNSPLHF.

To note about this clone: Germline is not matched at one junction end, which may reflect a read error. The chain carries TRBV2 and TRBJ2-7; D gene uncertain. Germline V gene sequence: CDR1 SNHLY, CDR2 FYNNEI. This CDR3 is built from 11 residues. In nucleotides, the CDR3 is TGTGCCAGCAGCCCCAATCTACAACCGGGCTTC. Translation gives CASSPNLQPGF.

J is TRBJ1-3 and V is TRBV5-1, with 11 bases matching TRBD1. V shed 4 bases and J 7 bases; nucleotides not matched to a gene: 10. Per the germline V gene, CDR1 is SGHRS and CDR2 is YFSETQ. This CDR3 is 16 amino acids long. CDR3: CASSAPTGTGGNTIYF. For the CDR3, the DNA is TGCGCCAGCAGCGCGCCGACCGGGACAGGGGGGAACACCATATATTTT.

The chain uses TRBV6-5 and TRBJ1-3; 7 bases agree with TRBD1. In germline, CDR1 is MNHEY, CDR2 SVGAGI. CDR3 size: 15 residues. V lost 7 bases to trimming and J lost 1 base; unmatched junction nucleotides: 7. The CDR3 here is CASTKAGGSGNTIYF. The CDR3, as DNA: TGTGCCAGCACCAAAGCAGGGGGGTCTGGAAACACCATATATTTT.

The chain combines TRBV3-1 (or the pseudogene TRBV3-2) with TRBJ2-7; a weak D match, TRBD2 (5 bases). V shed 1 base and J shed 3 bases, with 16 bases lying between them. The germline CDR1 and CDR2 sequences are LGHDT and YNNKEL (reference sequence). The CDR3 length is 16 residues. CDR3 sequence reads: CASSQVWASLFYEQYF. The CDR3 DNA is TGTGCCAGCAGCCAAGTGTGGGCTAGCCTCTTCTACGAGCAGTACTTC.

The V gene is TRBV18, the J gene TRBJ1-1; the match to TRBD1 covers 9 bases. The length of the CDR3 is 13 residues. With 5 bases clipped from V and 7 bases from J, the junction kept 5 bases outside the gene matches. Germline CDR1 KGHSH, CDR2 LQKENI. CDR3 in DNA: TGTGCCAGCTCAGGACAGGGGTGGGGTGAAGCTTTCTTT. This encodes CASSGQGWGEAFF.

The chain links TRBV7-6 to TRBJ2-1, with 7 bases lining up with TRBD2. Germline CDR1 reads SGHVS; CDR2 reads FNYEAQ. V trimming: 5 bases; J trimming: 10 bases; junction bases outside the gene matches: 8. The CDR3 runs to 13 residues. The CDR3 DNA is TGTGCCAGCAGCGACCTGACTAGCCGCGAGCAGTTCTTC. It encodes CASSDLTSREQFF. Full variable domain (rest looked up from reference TRBV7-6 and TRBJ2-1): GAGVSQSPRYKVTKRGQDVALRCDPISGHVSLYWYRQALGQGPEFLTYFNYEAQQDKSGLPNDRFSAERPEGSISTLTIQRTEQRDSAMYRCASSDLTSREQFFGPGTRLTVL.